This TCR beta chain came from a study of T cells expressing NK-cell markers. Across the study: Sorted CD3+CD56-NKG2C+, CD3+CD56+NKG2C+ and CD3+CD56+NKG2C- T cells supplied the TCR beta repertoires. Seropositivity for HCMV was found in seven of the eight sequenced donors, with one seronegative. Whole-study findings and limits: Certain NKG2C+ T cell clones were expanded, and their HCMV specificity remained unclear.

Points on this clonotype: As yet, its antigen is unknown.

CDR1 SGHVS and CDR2 FNYEAQ come from the germline V gene. The CDR3 sequence is 13 residues long. cDNA encoding TCR beta was synthesized via 5'RACE template switching incorporating UMIs. After re-calling the 5' RACE reads, TCRdb lists one entry per CDR3 protein, DNA absent. The sample's table shows 550,000 to 600,000 distinct CDR3 sequences. Sequenced material: blood T cells: a sorted CD56 or NKG2C T cell subset, CD4+ or CD8+ T cells, or bulk PBMC T cells (not recorded which). This chain links TRBV7-6 with TRBJ1-1. This TCR was sampled from a man aged 18 to 30 in good health. The CDR3 loop is CASSPRMNTEAFF.